This record looks at one T cell receptor (beta chain) sequence and its context. CDR3 length: 11 amino acids. Germline CDR1 is PRHDT and CDR2 is FYEKMQ (reference sequence). The germline V and J ends were trimmed by 5 bases and 6 bases, with 7 bases remaining between them. This sample is part of a study of graft-versus-host responses after intestinal transplantation. Data came from immunoSEQ multiplex PCR; TCRdb stores just in-frame clones and leaves some out. The repertoire consists of some 31,000 clones, with 93% occurring once and the leading ten covering 0.72%. The sequencing here drew on PBMCs, taken about 65 days after intestinal transplant. The TCR sequence derives from a human patient who received an intestinal transplant, so some T cells may come from the graft donor. This chain uses TRBV13 with TRBJ1-1; D remains ambiguous. CDR3 nucleotides: TGTGCCAGCAGCGCCGGGCCTGAAGCTTTCTTT. Translating it yields CASSAGPEAFF.